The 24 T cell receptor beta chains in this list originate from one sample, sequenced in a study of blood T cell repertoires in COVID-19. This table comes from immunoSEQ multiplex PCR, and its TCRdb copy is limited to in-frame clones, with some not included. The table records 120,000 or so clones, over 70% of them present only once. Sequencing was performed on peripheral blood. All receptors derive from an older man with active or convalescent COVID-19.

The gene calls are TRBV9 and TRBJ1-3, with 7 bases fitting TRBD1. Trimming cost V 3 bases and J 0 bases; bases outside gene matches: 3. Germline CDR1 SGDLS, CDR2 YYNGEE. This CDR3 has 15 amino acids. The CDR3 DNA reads TGTGCCAGCAGCGCCACAGGGGACTCTGGAAACACCATATATTTT. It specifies CASSATGDSGNTIYF.

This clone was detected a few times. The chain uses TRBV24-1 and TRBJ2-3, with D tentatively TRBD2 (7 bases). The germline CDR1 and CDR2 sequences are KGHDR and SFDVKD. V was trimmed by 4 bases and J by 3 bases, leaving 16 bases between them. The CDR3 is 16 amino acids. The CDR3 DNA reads TGTGCCACCAGTGACTCCCACAGGGAGGGGACAGATACGCAGTATTTT. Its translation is CATSDSHREGTDTQYF.

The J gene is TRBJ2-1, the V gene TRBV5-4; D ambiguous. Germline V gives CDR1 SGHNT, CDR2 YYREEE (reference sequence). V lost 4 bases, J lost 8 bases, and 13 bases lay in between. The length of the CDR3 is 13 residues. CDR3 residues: CASSLPPLDEQFF. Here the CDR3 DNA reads TGTGCCAGCAGCCTCCCCCCTCTTGATGAGCAGTTCTTC.

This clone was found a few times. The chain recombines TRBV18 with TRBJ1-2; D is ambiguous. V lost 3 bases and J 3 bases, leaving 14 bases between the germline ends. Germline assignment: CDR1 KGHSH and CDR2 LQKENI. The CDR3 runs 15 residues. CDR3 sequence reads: CASSPAAARDYGYTF. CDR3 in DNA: TGTGCCAGCTCACCTGCCGCTGCGAGAGACTATGGCTACACCTTC.

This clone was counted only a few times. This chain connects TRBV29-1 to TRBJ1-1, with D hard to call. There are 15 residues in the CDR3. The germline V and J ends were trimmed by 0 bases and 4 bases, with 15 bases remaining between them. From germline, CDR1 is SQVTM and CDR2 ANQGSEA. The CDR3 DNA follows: TGCAGCGTTGAAGATCCAGGAGGGAGGATCACTGAAGCTTTCTTT. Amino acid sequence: CSVEDPGGRITEAFF.

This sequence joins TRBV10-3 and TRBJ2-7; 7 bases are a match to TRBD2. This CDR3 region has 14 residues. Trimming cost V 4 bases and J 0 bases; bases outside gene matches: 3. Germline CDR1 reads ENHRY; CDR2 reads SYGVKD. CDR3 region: CAISGGGSSYEQYF. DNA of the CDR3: TGTGCCATCAGTGGGGGGGGGAGCTCCTACGAGCAGTACTTC.

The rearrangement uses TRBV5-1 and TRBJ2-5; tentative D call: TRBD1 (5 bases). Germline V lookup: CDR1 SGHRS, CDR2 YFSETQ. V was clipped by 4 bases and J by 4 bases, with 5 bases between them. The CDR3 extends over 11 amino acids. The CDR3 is CASSDRETQYF. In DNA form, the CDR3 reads TGCGCCAGCAGCGACAGAGAGACCCAGTACTTC.

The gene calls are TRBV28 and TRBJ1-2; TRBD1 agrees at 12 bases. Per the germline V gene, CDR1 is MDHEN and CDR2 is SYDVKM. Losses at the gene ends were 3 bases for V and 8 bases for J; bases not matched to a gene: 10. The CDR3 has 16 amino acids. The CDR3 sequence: CASSLWDRGLIKGYTF. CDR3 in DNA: TGTGCCAGCAGTTTGTGGGACAGGGGGCTGATTAAGGGCTACACCTTC.

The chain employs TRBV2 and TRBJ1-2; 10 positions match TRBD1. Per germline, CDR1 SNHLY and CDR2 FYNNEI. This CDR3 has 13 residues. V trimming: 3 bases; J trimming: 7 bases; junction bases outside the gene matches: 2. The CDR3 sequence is CASSEDRGSGYTF. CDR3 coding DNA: TGTGCCAGCAGTGAGGACAGGGGGTCTGGCTACACCTTC.

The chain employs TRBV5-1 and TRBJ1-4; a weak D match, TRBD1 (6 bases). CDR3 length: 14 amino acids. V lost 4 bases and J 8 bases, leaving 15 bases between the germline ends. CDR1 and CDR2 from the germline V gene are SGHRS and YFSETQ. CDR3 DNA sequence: TGCGCCAGCAGCCCGGACAGCTTTGACGAAAAACTGTTTTTT. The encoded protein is CASSPDSFDEKLFF.

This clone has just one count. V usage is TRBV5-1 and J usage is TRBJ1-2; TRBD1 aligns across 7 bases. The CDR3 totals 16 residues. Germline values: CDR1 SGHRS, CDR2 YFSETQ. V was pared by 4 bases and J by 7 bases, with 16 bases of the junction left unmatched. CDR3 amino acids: CASSGGPGQVASGYTF. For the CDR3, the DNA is TGCGCCAGCAGCGGCGGACCCGGACAGGTGGCTTCTGGCTACACCTTC.

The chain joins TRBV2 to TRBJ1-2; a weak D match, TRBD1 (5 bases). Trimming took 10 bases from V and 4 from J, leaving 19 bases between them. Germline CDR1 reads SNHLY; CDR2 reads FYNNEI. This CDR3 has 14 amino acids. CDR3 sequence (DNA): TGTGCCACCGCCGCGGGACCGTCTGGCTATGGCTACACCTTC. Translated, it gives CATAAGPSGYGYTF.

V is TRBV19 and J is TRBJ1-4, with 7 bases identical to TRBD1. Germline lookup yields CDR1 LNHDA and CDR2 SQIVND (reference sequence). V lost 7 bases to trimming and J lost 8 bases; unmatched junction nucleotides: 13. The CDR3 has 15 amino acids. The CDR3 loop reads CASNAQGGAGEKLFF. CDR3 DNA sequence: TGTGCCAGTAACGCGCAGGGGGGCGCTGGGGAAAAACTGTTTTTT.

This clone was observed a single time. The CDR3 nucleotides read TGTGCCAGCAGTGAATGGGGAGGGGAGCAGTTCTTC. It yields the protein CASSEWGGEQFF. The V call is TRBV25-1, the J call TRBJ2-1; 7 bases fit TRBD2. The germline V gene encodes CDR1 MGHDK and CDR2 SYGVNS. J lost 10 bases, V lost 1 base, and 1 base had no gene match. This CDR3 has 12 amino acids. Full variable domain (missing parts from reference TRBV25-1 and TRBJ2-1): EADIYQTPRYLVIGTGKKITLECSQTMGHDKMYWYQQDPGMELHLIHYSYGVNSTEKGDLSSESTVSRIRTEHFPLTLESARPSHTSQYLCASSEWGGEQFFGPGTRLTVL.

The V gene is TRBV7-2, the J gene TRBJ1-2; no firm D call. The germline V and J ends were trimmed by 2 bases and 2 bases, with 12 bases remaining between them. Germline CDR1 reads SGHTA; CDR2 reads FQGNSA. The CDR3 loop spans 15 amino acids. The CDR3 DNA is TGTGCCAGCAGCTTAAGTGATCTTGAGAACTATGGCTACACCTTC. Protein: CASSLSDLENYGYTF.

As DNA, the CDR3 is TGTGCCAGTAGTATCGGACAGGGGGATGGCTACACCTTC. Protein: CASSIGQGDGYTF. The genes are TRBV19 and TRBJ1-2; 10 positions match TRBD1. Unmatched junction bases numbered 1, after V lost 3 bases and J lost 6 bases. Germline V gene data show CDR1 as LNHDA and CDR2 as SQIVND (reference sequence). CDR3 length equals 13 residues.

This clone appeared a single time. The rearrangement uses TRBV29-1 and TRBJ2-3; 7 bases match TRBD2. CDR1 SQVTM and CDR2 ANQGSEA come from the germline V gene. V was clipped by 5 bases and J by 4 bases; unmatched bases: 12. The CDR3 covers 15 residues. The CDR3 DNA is TGCAGCGTTATATTGGGCGGGGGAAGTCCAGATACGCAGTATTTT. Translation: CSVILGGGSPDTQYF.

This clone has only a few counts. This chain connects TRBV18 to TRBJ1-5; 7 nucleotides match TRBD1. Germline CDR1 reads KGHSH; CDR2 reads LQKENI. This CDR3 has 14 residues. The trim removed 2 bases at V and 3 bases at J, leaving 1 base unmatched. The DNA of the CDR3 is TGTGCCAGCTCACCAGGGACAGACAATCAGCCCCAGCATTTT. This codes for CASSPGTDNQPQHF.

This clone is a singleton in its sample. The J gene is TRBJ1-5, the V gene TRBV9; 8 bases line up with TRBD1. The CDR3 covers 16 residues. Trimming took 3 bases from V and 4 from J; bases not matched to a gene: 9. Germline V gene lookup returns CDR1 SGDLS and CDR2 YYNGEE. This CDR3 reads CASSADRGVHNQPQHF. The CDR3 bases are TGTGCCAGCAGCGCAGACAGGGGAGTTCATAATCAGCCCCAGCATTTT. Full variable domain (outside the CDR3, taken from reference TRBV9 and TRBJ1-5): DSGVTQTPKHLITATGQRVTLRCSPRSGDLSVYWYQQSLDQGLQFLIQYYNGEERAKGNILERFSAQQFPDLHSELNLSSLELGDSALYFCASSADRGVHNQPQHFGDGTRLSIL.

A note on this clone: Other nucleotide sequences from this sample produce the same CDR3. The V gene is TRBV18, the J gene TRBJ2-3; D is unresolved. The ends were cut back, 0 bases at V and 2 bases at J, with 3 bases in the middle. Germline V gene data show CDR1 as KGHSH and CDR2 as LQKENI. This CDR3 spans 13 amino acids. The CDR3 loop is CASSPPSTDTQYF. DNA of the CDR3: TGTGCCAGCTCACCACCCTCCACAGATACGCAGTATTTT.

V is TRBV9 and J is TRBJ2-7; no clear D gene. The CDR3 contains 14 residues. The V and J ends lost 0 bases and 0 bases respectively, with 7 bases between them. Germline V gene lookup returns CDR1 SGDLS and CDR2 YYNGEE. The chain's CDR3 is CASSVGGSSYEQYF. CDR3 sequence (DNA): TGTGCCAGCAGCGTAGGAGGCAGCTCCTACGAGCAGTACTTC.

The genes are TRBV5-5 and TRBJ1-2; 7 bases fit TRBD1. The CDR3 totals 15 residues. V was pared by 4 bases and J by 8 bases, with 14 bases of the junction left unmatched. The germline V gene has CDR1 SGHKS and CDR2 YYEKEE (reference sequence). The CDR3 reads CASSTRQGGSRGYTF. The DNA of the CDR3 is TGTGCCAGCAGCACCAGACAGGGAGGTTCCCGCGGCTACACCTTC.

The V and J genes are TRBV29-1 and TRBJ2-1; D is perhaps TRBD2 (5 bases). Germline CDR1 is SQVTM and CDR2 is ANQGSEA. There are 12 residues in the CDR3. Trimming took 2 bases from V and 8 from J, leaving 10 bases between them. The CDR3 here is CSVEQVGDEQFF. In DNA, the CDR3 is TGCAGCGTTGAACAGGTCGGGGATGAGCAGTTCTTC.

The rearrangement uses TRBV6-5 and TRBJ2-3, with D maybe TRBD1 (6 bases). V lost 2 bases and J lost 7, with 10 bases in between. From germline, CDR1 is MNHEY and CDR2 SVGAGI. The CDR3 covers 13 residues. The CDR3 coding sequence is TGTGCCAGCAGTTACACAGGGACAAATACGCAGTATTTT. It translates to CASSYTGTNTQYF.